Following are 23 T cell receptor beta chains from one sample sequenced in a study of T cells after yellow fever vaccination. TCRdb re-called the 5' RACE reads with MiXCR, one entry per CDR3 protein. The sample includes about 550,000 distinct CDR3 sequences, about a fifth of them seen just once. The sample in question was PBMCs, obtained 15 days after the yellow fever booster vaccination. All receptors derive from a man aged 25 to 40 who received the YFV17D yellow fever vaccine.

The chain uses TRBV9 and TRBJ2-1; TRBD2 matches at 9 bases. CDR1 is SGDLS and CDR2 is YYNGEE in the germline V gene. The CDR3 totals 17 residues. V trimming: 3 bases; J trimming: 9 bases; junction bases outside the gene matches: 16. Here the CDR3 reads CASSARRGGREGSEQFF. The CDR3 bases are TGTGCCAGCAGCGCGAGAAGAGGGGGGCGGGAGGGCAGTGAGCAGTTCTTC. Filled out from reference TRBV9 and TRBJ2-1, the complete variable domain reads DSGVTQTPKHLITATGQRVTLRCSPRSGDLSVYWYQQSLDQGLQFLIQYYNGEERAKGNILERFSAQQFPDLHSELNLSSLELGDSALYFCASSARRGGREGSEQFFGPGTRLTVL.

This clonotype was observed a few times. The V and J genes are TRBV15 and TRBJ2-7; D remains ambiguous. This CDR3 region has 13 residues. The V end was cut by 4 bases, the J end by 7 bases, with 14 bases between. CDR1 is LNHNV and CDR2 is YYDKDF in the germline V gene (reference sequence). DNA for the CDR3: TGTGCCACCAGCAAAGGTAGGCCCGTGGAGCAGTACTTC. Translated, it gives CATSKGRPVEQYF.

The V gene is TRBV29-1, the J gene TRBJ1-2; D remains ambiguous. Trimming took 2 bases from V and 4 from J, leaving 8 bases between them. CDR3 size: 12 residues. Germline V gene sequence: CDR1 SQVTM, CDR2 ANQGSEA. The CDR3 DNA is TGCAGCGTTGAAACACCTTTCTATGGCTACACCTTC. This gives the protein CSVETPFYGYTF.

This chain connects TRBV5-1 to TRBJ1-4, with a weak D call TRBD1 (6 bases). Germline V gives CDR1 SGHRS, CDR2 YFSETQ. The length of the CDR3 is 17 residues. V was trimmed by 2 bases and J by 5 bases, leaving 19 bases between them. The CDR3 nucleotides are TGCGCCAGCAGCTTTGGAATATCCGGACAGTGGAATGAAAAACTGTTTTTT. It specifies CASSFGISGQWNEKLFF.

This clonotype occurred a few times. The CDR3 here is CASRWRASTDTQYF. The CDR3 nucleotides read TGCGCCTCCCGTTGGCGGGCTAGCACAGATACGCAGTATTTT. The V gene is TRBV5-1, the J gene TRBJ2-3; D might be TRBD2 (5 bases). Germline values: CDR1 SGHRS, CDR2 YFSETQ. V was clipped by 10 bases and J by 0 bases, with 15 bases between them. The CDR3 consists of 14 residues.

This clonotype occurred a few times. The chain recombines TRBV20-1 with TRBJ1-2; weak D call: TRBD1 (5 bases). The CDR3 is 11 amino acids. CDR1 and CDR2 from the germline V gene are DFQATT and SNEGSKA (reference sequence). This CDR3 is CSAGNLYGYTF. CDR3 coding DNA: TGCAGCGCAGGGAACCTCTATGGCTACACCTTC.

The gene calls are TRBV9 and TRBJ2-7; 9 nucleotides line up with TRBD1. Germline V gives CDR1 SGDLS, CDR2 YYNGEE. The CDR3 runs to 13 residues. V trimming: 6 bases; J trimming: 5 bases; junction bases outside the gene matches: 6. CDR3 sequence (DNA): TGTGCCAGCAACGAAGACAGGGGGGACGAGCAGTACTTC. Translating gives CASNEDRGDEQYF.

Concerning this clonotype itself: Germline and junction disagree at one end, which may indicate a read error. CDR3 DNA: TGTGCCAGCAGCCAAGTTGGACAGCAAGATGGGACTTTC. Residues: CASSQVGQQDGTF. The chain couples TRBV3-1 to TRBJ1-2; D possibly corresponds to TRBD1 (6 bases). The CDR3 covers 13 residues. Germline V CDR1 and CDR2: LGHDT, YNNKEL (reference sequence). Full variable domain (rest looked up from reference TRBV3-1 and TRBJ1-2): DTAVSQTPKYLVTQMGNDKSIKCEQNLGHDTMYWYKQDSKKFLKIMFSYNNKELIINETVPNRFSPKSPDKAHLNLHINSLELGDSAVYFCASSQVGQQDGTFGSGTRLTVV.

The chain couples TRBV2 to TRBJ2-3; D unclear. V gave up 5 bases and J gave up 0 bases, with 15 bases separating them. Germline V gives CDR1 SNHLY, CDR2 FYNNEI. The CDR3 covers 16 residues. In DNA, the CDR3 is TGTGCCAGCAGTCTTCAATCAGCCTCTAGCACAGATACGCAGTATTTT. Its translation is CASSLQSASSTDTQYF.

This clonotype was seen a few times. The gene calls are TRBV10-3 and TRBJ2-1; 9 bases line up with TRBD2. V gave up 2 bases and J gave up 6 bases; unmatched junction bases: 5. The germline V gene encodes CDR1 ENHRY and CDR2 SYGVKD. This CDR3 has 15 amino acids. CDR3 protein: CAISEGQREANEQFF. DNA for the CDR3: TGTGCCATCAGTGAGGGGCAGCGGGAGGCCAATGAGCAGTTCTTC.

The rearrangement uses TRBV5-1 and TRBJ2-1; TRBD2 matches at 11 bases. Trimming at V came to 4 bases and at J to 0 bases, leaving 3 bases not matched to a gene. CDR1 and CDR2 (germline): SGHRS, YFSETQ. The CDR3 is made up of 16 amino acids. The CDR3 DNA reads as TGCGCCAGCAGCCCGGGACTAGCGGCCTCCTACAATGAGCAGTTCTTC. Residues: CASSPGLAASYNEQFF. Full variable domain (outside the CDR3, taken from reference TRBV5-1 and TRBJ2-1): KAGVTQTPRYLIKTRGQQVTLSCSPISGHRSVSWYQQTPGQGLQFLFEYFSETQRNKGNFPGRFSGRQFSNSRSEMNVSTLELGDSALYLCASSPGLAASYNEQFFGPGTRLTVL.

This clonotype occurred once. The rearrangement joins TRBV7-3 to TRBJ2-7, with a weak D call TRBD2 (5 bases). The CDR3 has 14 amino acids. The ends were cut back, 1 base at V and 2 bases at J, with 9 bases in the middle. Germline V gives CDR1 SGHTA, CDR2 FQGTGA. CDR3 sequence (DNA): TGTGCCAGCAGCTTAATGCCGGGAACCTACGAGCAGTACTTC. The encoded protein is CASSLMPGTYEQYF.

CDR3 residues: CASSNSGRVEQYF. CDR3 nucleotides: TGCGCCAGCAGTAATTCAGGGCGAGTCGAGCAGTACTTC. V usage is TRBV5-1 and J usage is TRBJ2-7; tentative D call: TRBD1 (5 bases). V dropped 5 bases and J dropped 6 bases, with 15 bases sitting between them. The length of the CDR3 is 13 residues. CDR1 is SGHRS, CDR2 YFSETQ, per germline.

This chain connects TRBV7-8 to TRBJ2-7, with a weak D call TRBD2 (5 bases). Germline-derived CDR1 and CDR2 are SGHVS and FQNEAQ. CDR3 length: 14 residues. V was pared by 0 bases and J by 6 bases, with 12 bases between. The chain's CDR3 is CASSLAILGGEQYF. DNA for the CDR3: TGTGCCAGCAGCTTAGCGATTTTAGGAGGCGAGCAGTACTTC.

This clonotype has just a few counts. The rearrangement uses TRBV7-9 and TRBJ2-3, with D hard to call. The V end lost 8 bases, the J end lost 0 bases, and 12 bases lay between the germline ends. CDR1 and CDR2 (germline): SEHNR, FQNEAQ (reference sequence). This CDR3 contains 14 residues. This chain's CDR3 is CASEVAASTDTQYF. The CDR3 region has the DNA TGTGCCAGCGAGGTTGCGGCTAGCACAGATACGCAGTATTTT.

Only a few counts were recorded for this clonotype. This sequence joins TRBV5-1 and TRBJ2-5; D is uncertain. There are 13 residues in the CDR3. V dropped 3 bases and J dropped 2 bases, with 8 bases sitting between them. The V gene's germline CDR1 is SGHRS and CDR2 YFSETQ. For the CDR3, the DNA is TGCGCCAGCAGCTGGAAAGGGCAAGAGACCCAGTACTTC. Residues: CASSWKGQETQYF. Variable domain in full (rest from reference TRBV5-1 and TRBJ2-5): KAGVTQTPRYLIKTRGQQVTLSCSPISGHRSVSWYQQTPGQGLQFLFEYFSETQRNKGNFPGRFSGRQFSNSRSEMNVSTLELGDSALYLCASSWKGQETQYFGPGTRLLVL.

The chain is built from TRBV4-3 and TRBJ2-3; unclear D gene. This CDR3 is built from 15 residues. The V end lost 0 bases, the J end lost 2 bases, and 9 bases lay between the germline ends. Germline CDR1 reads LGHNA; CDR2 reads YSLEER. The CDR3 loop reads CASSQDFRTTDTQYF. CDR3 sequence (DNA): TGCGCCAGCAGCCAAGATTTTCGGACCACAGATACGCAGTATTTT.

This clonotype appeared a few times. CDR3 sequence: CASTLAIYNEQFF. In DNA form, the CDR3 reads TGTGCCAGCACCCTAGCGATCTACAATGAGCAGTTCTTC. This chain connects TRBV2 to TRBJ2-1; D perhaps matches TRBD2 (6 bases). The CDR3 is 13 amino acids. Germline CDR1 SNHLY, CDR2 FYNNEI. V lost 7 bases and J lost 3, with 10 bases in between.

This clonotype was detected only a few times. The chain employs TRBV6-5 and TRBJ2-5, with D perhaps TRBD2 (6 bases). The V gene lost 0 bases and the J gene lost 2 bases, with 16 bases spanning the gap. This CDR3 has 17 residues. CDR1 is MNHEY and CDR2 is SVGAGI in the germline V gene. Here the CDR3 DNA reads TGTGCCAGCAGTTACTCTGTGGGACTCCCCATTCAAGAGACCCAGTACTTC. Protein product: CASSYSVGLPIQETQYF.

The chain couples TRBV5-1 to TRBJ2-7; D is uncertain. In germline, CDR1 is SGHRS, CDR2 YFSETQ. The CDR3 runs to 12 residues. Trimming stripped 4 bases from V and 7 bases from J, with 12 bases between. The CDR3 reads CASSRTIGEQYF. The CDR3 DNA is TGCGCCAGCAGCCGAACGATAGGTGAGCAGTACTTC.

This clonotype was counted a few times. The chain links TRBV11-2 to TRBJ2-7; 7 bases agree with TRBD1. The CDR3 has 16 residues. Trimming removed 3 bases from V and 4 bases from J; junction bases left unmatched: 12. Germline lookup yields CDR1 SGHAT and CDR2 FQNNGV. The CDR3 sequence is CASSFIPGQRSYEQYF. In DNA form, the CDR3 reads TGTGCCAGCAGCTTCATCCCGGGACAGCGATCTTACGAGCAGTACTTC. The whole variable domain, filled in from reference TRBV11-2 and TRBJ2-7, reads EAGVAQSPRYKIIEKRQSVAFWCNPISGHATLYWYQQILGQGPKLLIQFQNNGVVDDSQLPKDRFSAERLKGVDSTLKIQPAKLEDSAVYLCASSFIPGQRSYEQYFGPGTRLTVT.

This clonotype was seen a few times. The rearrangement links TRBV20-1 to TRBJ1-6; D is unclear. Germline V gene sequence: CDR1 DFQATT, CDR2 SNEGSKA (reference sequence). This CDR3 spans 14 amino acids. Deletions cut 0 bases from V and 14 bases from J, with 17 bases between. The CDR3 here is CSARDQRSSQTLHF. CDR3 nucleotides: TGCAGTGCTAGAGATCAGAGGTCGAGTCAGACCCTCCACTTT.

The chain carries TRBV5-1 and TRBJ2-1; tentatively, D is TRBD1 (6 bases). Trimming pared 7 bases from V and 10 bases from J, leaving 24 bases between. CDR3 size: 15 residues. The V gene's germline CDR1 is SGHRS and CDR2 YFSETQ. CDR3 DNA sequence: TGCGCCAGCTGCGTGATGACAGGAGGTGGTGGGGAGCAGTTCTTC. It translates to CASCVMTGGGGEQFF.